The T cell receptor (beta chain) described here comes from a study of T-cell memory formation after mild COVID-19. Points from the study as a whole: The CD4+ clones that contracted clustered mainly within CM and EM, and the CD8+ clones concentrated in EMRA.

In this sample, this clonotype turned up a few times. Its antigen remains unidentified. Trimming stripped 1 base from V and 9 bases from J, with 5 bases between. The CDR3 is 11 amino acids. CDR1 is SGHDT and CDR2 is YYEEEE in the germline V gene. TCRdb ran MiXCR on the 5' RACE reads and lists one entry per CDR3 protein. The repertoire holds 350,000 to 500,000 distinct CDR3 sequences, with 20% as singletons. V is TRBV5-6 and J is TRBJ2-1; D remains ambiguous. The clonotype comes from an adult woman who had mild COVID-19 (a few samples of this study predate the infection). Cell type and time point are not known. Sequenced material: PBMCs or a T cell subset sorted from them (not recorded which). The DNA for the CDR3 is TGTGCCAGCAGCTTGATCGGTGAGCAGTTCTTC. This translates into CASSLIGEQFF.